This T cell receptor beta chain was sequenced for a study of naive and memory T cell subsets. A UMI-containing oligonucleotide was joined by 3' ligation to the TCR cDNA template. Whole blood, 2.5 ml, came from adult healthy volunteers. Trimming removed 6 bases from V and 3 bases from J; junction bases left unmatched: 9. Germline V gene sequence: CDR1 MDHEN, CDR2 SYDVKM. The CDR3 is 16 residues long. Amplification of ligated cDNA took four PCR rounds with SP2 and nested alpha and beta constant primers. For blood and skin samples, reverse transcription used TCR alpha and beta constant primers. TCRdb fed the 5' RACE reads into MiXCR, producing one record per CDR3 protein. The sample lists roughly 48,000 distinct CDR3 sequences, over 3.5% occurring once.

The gene calls are TRBV28 and TRBJ2-4, with 9 positions matching TRBD2. This receptor was identified in a female donor in good health. The CDR3 loop is CASSRAGGPIKNIQYF. The CDR3 coding sequence is TGTGCCAGCAGCCGAGCGGGAGGTCCGATCAAAAACATTCAGTACTTC.